This T cell receptor (beta chain) was captured in a study of chemoradiotherapy in HPV16-positive cancers. As for the study in general: Candidate HPV-specific T-cell clones and common TCR motifs came from functional assays in a couple of HPV16-positive patients. Broader study findings: The functional HPV-specific definition rests on just a couple of HPV16-positive patients.

About this clone: No antigen is known for it.

The protocol was immunoSEQ multiplex PCR, while the TCRdb copy is restricted to in-frame clones and leaves out a portion. The table includes about 16,000 clones, nearly 80% detected once. J gave up 0 bases and V 3 bases, and 12 bases lay outside the gene matches. Germline CDR1 SGHRS, CDR2 YFSETQ. The CDR3 covers 18 residues. Sample collection occurred from a patient who underwent chemoradiotherapy. The gene calls are TRBV5-1 and TRBJ2-3; 8 nucleotides match TRBD1. The TCR originated in a human donor with HPV-associated anogenital cancer. The CDR3 DNA reads TGCGCCAGCAGCTACGGACAGGGTGCCTTTTCTAGCACAGATACGCAGTATTTT. Amino acid sequence: CASSYGQGAFSSTDTQYF.